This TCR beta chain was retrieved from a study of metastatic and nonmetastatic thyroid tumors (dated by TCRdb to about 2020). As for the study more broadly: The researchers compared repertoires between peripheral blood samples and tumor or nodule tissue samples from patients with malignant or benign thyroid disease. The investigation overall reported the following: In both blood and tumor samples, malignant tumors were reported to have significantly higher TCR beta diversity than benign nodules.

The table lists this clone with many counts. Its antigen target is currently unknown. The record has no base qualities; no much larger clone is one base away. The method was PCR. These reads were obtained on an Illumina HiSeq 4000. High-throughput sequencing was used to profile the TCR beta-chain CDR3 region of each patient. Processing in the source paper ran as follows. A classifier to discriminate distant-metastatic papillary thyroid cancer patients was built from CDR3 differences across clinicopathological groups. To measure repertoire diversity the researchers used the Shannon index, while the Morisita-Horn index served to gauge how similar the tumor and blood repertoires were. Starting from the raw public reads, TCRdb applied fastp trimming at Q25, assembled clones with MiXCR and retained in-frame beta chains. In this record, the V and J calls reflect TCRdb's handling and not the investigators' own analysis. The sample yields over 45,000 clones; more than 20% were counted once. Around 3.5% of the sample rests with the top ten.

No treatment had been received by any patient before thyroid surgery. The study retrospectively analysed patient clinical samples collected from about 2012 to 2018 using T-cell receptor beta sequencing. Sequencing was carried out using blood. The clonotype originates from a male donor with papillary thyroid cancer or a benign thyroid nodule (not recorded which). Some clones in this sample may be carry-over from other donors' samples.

The CDR3 protein is CASSRGLAGGPGGETQYF. At the DNA level, the sequence is TGTGCCAGCAGCCGAGGGCTAGCGGGAGGGCCAGGTGGGGAGACCCAGTACTTC. The rearranged segments are TRBV2 and TRBJ2-5; TRBD2 matches 12 bases in the middle. Reading the germline V gene gives CDR1 SNHLY and CDR2 FYNNEI. The cysteine opens and the phenylalanine closes a CDR3 of 18 amino acids. This entry keeps only the CDR3 DNA: 54 bases, framed from base 1. V is pruned by 6 bases and J by 5 bases, leaving 16 bases of the junction without a gene match.